The T cell receptor (beta chain) described here comes from a study of blood T cell repertoires in COVID-19. Original methodology: Nucleated cell number was recorded as an estimate derived from reference gene primer amplification. Libraries were prepared by immunoSEQ multiplex PCR; TCRdb keeps only in-frame clonotypes and omits some of them. The V and J calls and clone size were taken over from that table, and D and trimming were inferred from the DNA. The data hold some 150,000 clones, with around four fifths observed a single time. V was cut by 2 bases and J by 1 base, with 8 bases left in between. The CDR3 has 15 residues. Germline V CDR1 and CDR2: MNHNS, SASEGT.

The rearrangement joins TRBV6-1 to TRBJ2-2; D remains ambiguous. This receptor was identified in a human donor in a cohort sampled during active COVID-19. The specimen sequenced was peripheral blood. The CDR3 nucleotides read TGTGCCAGCAGTGAACCCTATGGGAACACCGGGGAGCTGTTTTTT. This codes for CASSEPYGNTGELFF.